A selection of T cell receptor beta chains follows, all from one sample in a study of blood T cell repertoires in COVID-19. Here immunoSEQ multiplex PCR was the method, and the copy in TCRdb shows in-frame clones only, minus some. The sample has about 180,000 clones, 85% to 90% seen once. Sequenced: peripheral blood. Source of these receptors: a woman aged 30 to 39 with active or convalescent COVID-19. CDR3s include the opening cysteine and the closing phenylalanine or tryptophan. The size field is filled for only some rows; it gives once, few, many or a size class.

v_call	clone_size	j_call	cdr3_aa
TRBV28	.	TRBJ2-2	CASSPGNANTGELFF
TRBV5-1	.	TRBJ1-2	CASSTGQTTNYGYTF
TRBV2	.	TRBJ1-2	CASIRRDYGYTF
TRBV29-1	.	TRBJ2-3	CSVESSTDTQYF
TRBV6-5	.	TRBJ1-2	CASSRTGLYGYTF
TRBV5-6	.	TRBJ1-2	CASSLDRDGYTF
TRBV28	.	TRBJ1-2	CASSLTGGATDYGYTF
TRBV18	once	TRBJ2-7	CASSLGQISYEQYF
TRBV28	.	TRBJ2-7	CASSFDRVRNEQYF
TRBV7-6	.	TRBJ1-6	CASSLEGRYNSPLHF
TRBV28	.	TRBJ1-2	CASSVTGINYGYTF
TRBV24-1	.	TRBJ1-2	CATSDSAGLYGYTF
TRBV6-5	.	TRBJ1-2	CASSLTGDGYTF
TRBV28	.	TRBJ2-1	CASSFIGRRAGSEQFF
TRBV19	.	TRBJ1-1	CASNPQKNTEAFF
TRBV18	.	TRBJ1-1	CASSQTGTGGAFPEAFF
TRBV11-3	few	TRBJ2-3	CASSSPADTQYF
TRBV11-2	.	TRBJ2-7	CASSTTGNEQYF
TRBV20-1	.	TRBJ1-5	CSASSRYSNQPQHF
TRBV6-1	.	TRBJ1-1	CASSDRGWEGTEAFF
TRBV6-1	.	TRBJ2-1	CASSERAGGLYNEQFF
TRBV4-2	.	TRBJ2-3	CASSQVYSGGGADTQYF
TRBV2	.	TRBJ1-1	CASLEGPQNTEAFF
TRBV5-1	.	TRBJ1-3	CASSWEGGHSGNTIYF
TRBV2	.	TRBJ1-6	CASTKGLGNSPLHF
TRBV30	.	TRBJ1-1	CAWSFLGQGPNTEAFF
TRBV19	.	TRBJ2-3	CASRLQGSTDTQYF
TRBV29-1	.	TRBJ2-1	CSVEDYGRAETYNEQFF
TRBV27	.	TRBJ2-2	CASRDRGDTGELFF
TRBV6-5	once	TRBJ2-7	CASSYSGLFNYEQYF
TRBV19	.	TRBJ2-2	CASSNRLAGGTGELFF
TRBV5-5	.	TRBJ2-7	CASSPRGSGRDGYEQYF
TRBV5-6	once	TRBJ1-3	CASSLPGTGNTIYF
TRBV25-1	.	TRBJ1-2	CASRAPLHGYTF
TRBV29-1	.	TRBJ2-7	CSAFSGGSSYEQYF
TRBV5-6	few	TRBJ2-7	CASSWDRRYEQYF
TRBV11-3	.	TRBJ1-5	CASSQGQGSNQPQHF
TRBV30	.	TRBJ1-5	CAWSVSRINQPQHF
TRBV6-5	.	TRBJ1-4	CASRGSGTGAEKLFF
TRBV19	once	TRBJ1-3	CASSLTGAAGNTIYF
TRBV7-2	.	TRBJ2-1	CASSWRDSYNEQFF
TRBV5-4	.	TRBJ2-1	CASSPLSRLDEQFF
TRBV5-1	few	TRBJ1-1	CASSFQGNTEAFF
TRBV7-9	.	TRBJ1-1	CASSGQGNTEAFF
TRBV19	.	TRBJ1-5	CASSGTLDQPQHF
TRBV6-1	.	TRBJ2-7	CASSEDKYEQYF
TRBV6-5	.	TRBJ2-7	CATDRVYEQYF
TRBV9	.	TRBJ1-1	CASTQTGAGTEAFF
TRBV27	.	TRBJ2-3	CASRAGRQPVGTQYF
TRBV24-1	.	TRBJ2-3	CATSDYGLAGGRTDTQYF
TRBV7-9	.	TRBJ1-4	CASSLGAELLFF
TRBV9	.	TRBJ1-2	CASSPGGGSDYGYTF
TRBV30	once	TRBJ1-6	CAWSPTGQFNSPLHF
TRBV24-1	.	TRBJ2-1	CATSDDFPGLNNEQFF
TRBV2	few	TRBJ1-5	CASSVEERQPQHF